One and the same sample provided the 13 T cell receptor beta chains below, sequenced in a study of blood T cell repertoires in COVID-19 (TCRdb year 2020). Libraries were prepared through the immunoSEQ multiplex PCR assay. The clones in this table, taken by TCRdb from immuneACCESS, are in-frame only. Not every clone is retained; where verified, under half of the shortfall comes from an unresolved V gene, and the cause of the rest is unknown. For this sample the table gives 350,000 or so clones, of which roughly 85% were detected only once. The top ten clonotypes cover 4% to 5.5% of the sample. The sample comprised PBMCs or T cells enriched from blood (not recorded which). Receptors were obtained from a woman between 35 and 50 years old with acute COVID-19.

This clone was observed a handful of times. The chain has TRBV7-2 and TRBJ1-6; possible D gene TRBD1, 5 bases. Trimming cost V 5 bases and J 4 bases, with 9 bases left between them. The V gene's germline CDR1 is SGHTA and CDR2 FQGNSA. The CDR3 consists of 14 residues. For the CDR3, the DNA is TGTGCCAGCAGCAACAGACAGTATAATTCACCCCTCCACTTT. This sequence encodes CASSNRQYNSPLHF.

In DNA form, the CDR3 reads TGTGCCAGCAGTTTATATCGGAGCTCTGGAAACACCATATATTTT. Residues: CASSLYRSSGNTIYF. The V call is TRBV28, the J call TRBJ1-3; no reliable D call. The V end lost 1 base, the J end lost 0 bases, and 7 bases lay between the germline ends. The CDR3 spans 15 residues. Germline assignment: CDR1 MDHEN and CDR2 SYDVKM.

This sequence joins TRBV19 and TRBJ1-6; 7 bases align to TRBD1. The V segment lost 4 bases and the J segment 9 bases; nucleotides outside the gene matches: 12. In germline, CDR1 is LNHDA, CDR2 SQIVND (reference sequence). This CDR3 spans 16 amino acids. The CDR3 region has the DNA TGTGCCAGTAGTAGGGGTCAGGGGGTTATCGGTTCACCCCTCCACTTT. It translates to CASSRGQGVIGSPLHF. The full variable domain, in which reference TRBV19 and TRBJ1-6 provide the parts outside the CDR3, is DGGITQSPKYLFRKEGQNVTLSCEQNLNHDAMYWYRQDPGQGLRLIYYSQIVNDFQKGDIAEGYSVSREKKESFPLTVTSAQKNPTAFYLCASSRGQGVIGSPLHFGNGTRLTVT.

This chain links TRBV29-1 with TRBJ2-7; the match to TRBD2 covers 10 bases. This CDR3 comprises 14 residues. From germline, CDR1 is SQVTM and CDR2 ANQGSEA. After removal of 4 bases from V and 1 base from J, the junction contained 4 bases not matched to a gene. This CDR3 reads CSVVASGSSYEQYF. The CDR3 DNA reads as TGCAGCGTTGTTGCTAGCGGGAGTTCCTACGAGCAGTACTTC.

About this clone: Other DNA sequences in the same sample also yield this CDR3. V and J are TRBV6-5 and TRBJ2-7; D remains ambiguous. Per germline, CDR1 MNHEY and CDR2 SVGAGI. Trimming took 6 bases from V and 4 from J, leaving 7 bases between them. The CDR3 totals 11 residues. This chain's CDR3 is CASSSLYEQYF. CDR3 nucleotide sequence: TGTGCCAGCAGCTCCCTTTACGAGCAGTACTTC.

Concerning this clone itself: This sample also contains other DNA sequences that code for the same CDR3. The V gene is TRBV19, the J gene TRBJ1-5, with a weak D call TRBD1 (6 bases). V lost 3 bases and J lost 4, with 13 bases in between. This CDR3 is built from 15 residues. CDR1 and CDR2 (germline): LNHDA, SQIVND (reference sequence). The chain's CDR3 is CASSIEGGPNQPQHF. The CDR3 region has the DNA TGTGCCAGTAGTATTGAGGGGGGGCCGAATCAGCCCCAGCATTTT.

The table lists this clone with a few counts. J is TRBJ2-2 and V is TRBV18; TRBD2 matches at 11 bases. CDR3 length: 19 residues. V shed 2 bases, J shed 0 bases, and the junction held 8 bases outside the gene matches. Germline loops: CDR1 KGHSH, CDR2 LQKENI. DNA for the CDR3: TGTGCCAGCTCACCAGCGAATAGCGGGGGGGCTCCGAACACCGGGGAGCTGTTTTTT. This codes for CASSPANSGGAPNTGELFF.

This clone has only a few counts. This rearrangement joins TRBV4-1 to TRBJ1-2; 7 positions agree with TRBD1. Germline V gene sequence: CDR1 MGHRA, CDR2 YSYEKL. The ends lost 5 bases at V and 5 bases at J; junction bases unmatched: 5. The CDR3 extends over 13 amino acids. The CDR3 sequence: CASSKTGRYGYTF. The CDR3 region has the DNA TGCGCCAGCAGCAAGACAGGGCGGTATGGCTACACCTTC.

This clone appeared a single time. This sequence joins TRBV19 and TRBJ2-1; no firm D call. Trimming removed 6 bases at V and 2 bases at J, with 5 bases between. CDR1 LNHDA and CDR2 SQIVND come from the germline V gene (reference sequence). The CDR3 is 12 amino acids. The CDR3 DNA is TGTGCCAGTAGCCCCGCCTACAATGAGCAGTTCTTC. Encoded protein: CASSPAYNEQFF.

The chain is built from TRBV6-4 and TRBJ1-1, with D perhaps TRBD1 (6 bases). Trimming removed 0 bases at V and 7 bases at J, with 9 bases between. Looked up from germline, CDR1 is MRHNA and CDR2 is SNTAGT. The CDR3 runs to 13 residues. CDR3: CASSDSTGSEAFF. The CDR3 nucleotides read TGTGCCAGCAGTGACTCGACAGGTAGTGAAGCTTTCTTT.

The chain employs TRBV1 and TRBJ1-2; the table's D call of TRBD1 was not tested on the DNA. TRBV1 is labeled a pseudogene. This CDR3 is built from 12 residues. CDR3 nucleotide sequence: TGCACCAGCCAGGGGTCTGACTATGGCTACACCTTC. This sequence encodes CTSQGSDYGYTF.

The V and J genes are TRBV5-4 and TRBJ1-3; 8 bases match TRBD1. Trimming took 0 bases from V and 2 from J; bases not matched to a gene: 4. Germline values: CDR1 SGHNT, CDR2 YYREEE (reference sequence). This CDR3 has 16 residues. DNA of the CDR3: TGTGCCAGCAGCTTGGGGCAGGGGGCGGCTGGAAACACCATATATTTT. Protein product: CASSLGQGAAGNTIYF.

This sequence joins TRBV27 and TRBJ2-3, with 11 bases that match TRBD2. CDR1 is MNHEY and CDR2 is SMNVEV in the germline V gene (reference sequence). The CDR3 length is 15 residues. Trimming took 6 bases from V and 1 from J; bases not matched to a gene: 3. Here the CDR3 DNA reads TGTGCCAGCAGCATAGCGGGAGGGGGCACAGATACGCAGTATTTT. This translates into CASSIAGGGTDTQYF.